These 27 T cell receptor beta chains share one sample of origin, sequenced in a study of blood T cell repertoires in COVID-19. Sequenced by immunoSEQ multiplex PCR; TCRdb stores in-frame clones only, minus some. The sample includes 150,000 to 200,000 clones, around 83% of them seen just once. Material for sequencing was peripheral blood. These receptor sequences come from an older woman with COVID-19, enrolled during active disease.

V usage is TRBV24-1 and J usage is TRBJ2-5; 10 nucleotides match TRBD1. Per the germline V gene, CDR1 is KGHDR and CDR2 is SFDVKD. CDR3 size: 17 residues. V gave up 3 bases and J gave up 5 bases; unmatched junction bases: 11. CDR3 sequence reads: CATSDEGVTGGFETQYF. The CDR3 region has the DNA TGTGCCACCAGTGATGAGGGAGTGACAGGGGGCTTTGAGACCCAGTACTTC.

The J gene is TRBJ2-7, the V gene TRBV9, with a weak D call TRBD2 (6 bases). V was cut by 0 bases and J by 5 bases, with 12 bases left in between. Germline V gene sequence: CDR1 SGDLS, CDR2 YYNGEE. CDR3 length: 14 residues. The CDR3 DNA reads TGTGCCAGCAGCGTAGGAGCTAGCGAGGACGAGCAGTACTTC. It translates to CASSVGASEDEQYF.

The chain has TRBV5-4 and TRBJ1-2; TRBD1 matches at 7 bases. The CDR3 covers 17 residues. The trim removed 0 bases at V and 6 bases at J, leaving 14 bases unmatched. Germline V gene sequence: CDR1 SGHNT, CDR2 YYREEE (reference sequence). The CDR3 sequence: CASSLGGKTDRRDGYTF. Here the CDR3 DNA reads TGTGCCAGCAGCTTGGGGGGGAAAACGGACAGGAGGGATGGCTACACCTTC. The full variable domain, in which reference TRBV5-4 and TRBJ1-2 provide the parts outside the CDR3, is ETGVTQSPTHLIKTRGQQVTLRCSSQSGHNTVSWYQQALGQGPQFIFQYYREEENGRGNFPPRFSGLQFPNYSSELNVNALELDDSALYLCASSLGGKTDRRDGYTFGSGTRLTVV.

The rearrangement joins TRBV7-8 to TRBJ2-7; D is possibly TRBD2 (6 bases). The V and J ends lost 0 bases and 2 bases respectively, with 14 bases between them. The germline V gene has CDR1 SGHVS and CDR2 FQNEAQ. The length of the CDR3 is 16 residues. The CDR3 is CASSLAPGTGPYEQYF. The DNA of the CDR3 is TGTGCCAGCAGCTTAGCTCCGGGGACTGGACCCTACGAGCAGTACTTC.

This rearrangement joins TRBV28 to TRBJ1-3; 8 bases fit TRBD1. CDR1 and CDR2 (germline): MDHEN, SYDVKM. This CDR3 has 15 amino acids. Trimming cost V 6 bases and J 3 bases; bases outside gene matches: 7. The CDR3 nucleotides read TGTGCCAGCAGGTCCGGGACAGGCGGTGGAAACACCATATATTTT. Protein: CASRSGTGGGNTIYF.

The chain is built from TRBV5-1 and TRBJ2-5; TRBD1 might be the D (7 bases). Germline CDR1 reads SGHRS; CDR2 reads YFSETQ. The CDR3 covers 13 residues. The V gene lost 3 bases and the J gene lost 4 bases, with 10 bases spanning the gap. CDR3 nucleotides: TGCGCCAGCAGCTCAGGGGGGTCAGAGACCCAGTACTTC. Its protein is CASSSGGSETQYF.

The chain uses TRBV7-3 and TRBJ2-1; TRBD1 agrees at 9 bases. This CDR3 contains 15 residues. Germline loops: CDR1 SGHTA, CDR2 FQGTGA. Trimming removed 5 bases from V and 2 bases from J; junction bases left unmatched: 4. CDR3 sequence: CASSTGTGPYNEQFF. The CDR3 DNA reads as TGTGCCAGCAGCACCGGGACAGGGCCCTACAATGAGCAGTTCTTC.

V gene TRBV7-9 combines with J gene TRBJ1-2; 9 nucleotides align to TRBD1. Germline trimming cut 3 bases from V and 7 bases from J; bases unmatched to any gene: 6. CDR3 length equals 14 residues. Germline CDR1 and CDR2: SEHNR and FQNEAQ (reference sequence). The CDR3 protein is CASSFLRTGAGYTF. The CDR3 DNA reads TGTGCCAGCAGCTTCTTACGGACAGGGGCTGGCTACACCTTC.

This clone was found a few times. V gene TRBV30 combines with J gene TRBJ1-3; D may be TRBD1 (6 bases). Germline V CDR1 and CDR2: GTSNPN, SVGIG (reference sequence). The CDR3 has 15 amino acids. V gave up 2 bases and J gave up 2 bases, with 13 bases separating them. The CDR3 loop reads CAWSIPDRAGNTIYF. CDR3 coding DNA: TGTGCCTGGAGTATCCCGGACAGAGCTGGAAACACCATATATTTT.

The rearrangement uses TRBV19 and TRBJ1-5; possibly TRBD1 for D (6 bases). The germline V gene encodes CDR1 LNHDA and CDR2 SQIVND (reference sequence). Trimming shortened V by 3 bases and J by 3 bases, and 9 bases separated the two germline ends. This CDR3 region has 14 residues. CDR3: CASSIDRTNQPQHF. The CDR3 DNA follows: TGTGCCAGTAGTATCGACAGGACCAATCAGCCCCAGCATTTT.

The chain has TRBV18 and TRBJ2-7; 9 nucleotides match TRBD1. Germline CDR1 KGHSH, CDR2 LQKENI. V was pared by 0 bases and J by 3 bases, with 3 bases of the junction left unmatched. This CDR3 is 15 amino acids long. CDR3 sequence: CASSPPETGGYEQYF. The CDR3 DNA reads TGTGCCAGCTCACCACCCGAGACAGGGGGCTACGAGCAGTACTTC.

The J gene is TRBJ1-2, the V gene TRBV24-1; 11 bases line up with TRBD1. The CDR3 sequence is 15 residues long. The germline V gene encodes CDR1 KGHDR and CDR2 SFDVKD. The V gene end was trimmed by 3 bases and the J gene end by 6 bases; junction bases not matched to a gene: 5. This CDR3 is CATSDRTGGEDGYTF. CDR3 nucleotide sequence: TGTGCCACCAGTGATAGGACAGGGGGCGAGGATGGCTACACCTTC.

The rearrangement links TRBV19 to TRBJ2-6; a possible D gene is TRBD1 (6 bases). The CDR3 contains 16 residues. CDR1 and CDR2 (germline): LNHDA, SQIVND (reference sequence). Trimming stripped 7 bases from V and 0 bases from J, with 13 bases between. The CDR3 nucleotides are TGTGCCAGTAAACGGACAGACAACTCTGGGGCCAACGTCCTGACTTTC. Translated, it gives CASKRTDNSGANVLTF.

V usage is TRBV30 and J usage is TRBJ2-7; D is ambiguous. Germline V gene data show CDR1 as GTSNPN and CDR2 as SVGIG (reference sequence). With 3 bases removed from V and 6 bases from J, the gap between germline ends came to 12 bases. The CDR3 is made up of 12 amino acids. The CDR3 sequence is CAWRSDIGEQYF. CDR3 DNA sequence: TGTGCCTGGAGATCTGATATCGGCGAGCAGTACTTC.

CDR3 residues: CATWTGNGYTF. CDR3 bases: TGTGCCACCTGGACAGGGAATGGCTACACCTTC. V and J are TRBV24-1 and TRBJ1-2, with 8 bases fitting TRBD1. The CDR3 sequence is 11 residues long. Germline CDR1 and CDR2: KGHDR and SFDVKD. J lost 6 bases, V lost 9 bases, and 2 bases had no gene match.

Here the CDR3 DNA reads TGTGCCAGCTCACCACTGGGAGGGGGAGGGGCTGAAGCTTTCTTT. Its protein is CASSPLGGGGAEAFF. The chain carries TRBV18 and TRBJ1-1, with a tentative D call TRBD1 (6 bases). V was trimmed by 1 base and J by 6 bases, leaving 15 bases between them. CDR1 and CDR2 from the germline V gene are KGHSH and LQKENI. This CDR3 has 15 residues.

This clone was seen just once. This sequence joins TRBV19 and TRBJ2-5; D possibly corresponds to TRBD1 (5 bases). Germline assignment: CDR1 LNHDA and CDR2 SQIVND (reference sequence). Deletions cut 7 bases from V and 4 bases from J, with 13 bases between. The CDR3 sequence is 13 residues long. CDR3 in amino acids: CASKFRVGETQYF. CDR3 coding DNA: TGTGCCAGTAAATTCAGGGTTGGAGAGACCCAGTACTTC.

The chain employs TRBV27 and TRBJ2-1; no reliable D call. Germline V lookup: CDR1 MNHEY, CDR2 SMNVEV (reference sequence). The CDR3 is 16 residues long. V lost 3 bases, J lost 5 bases, and 17 bases lay in between. This CDR3 reads CASSFVSPNFNNEQFF. CDR3 sequence (DNA): TGTGCCAGCAGTTTCGTTAGCCCAAACTTTAACAATGAGCAGTTCTTC.

For this clone: Other DNA sequences of this sample code for an identical CDR3. This chain joins TRBV18 and TRBJ2-7; 8 nucleotides match TRBD2. Germline lookup yields CDR1 KGHSH and CDR2 LQKENI. The CDR3 consists of 14 residues. V trimming: 4 bases; J trimming: 0 bases; junction bases outside the gene matches: 2. CDR3 DNA sequence: TGTGCCAGCTCACGTGCGGGGGGCTCCTACGAGCAGTACTTC. Translation: CASSRAGGSYEQYF.

The chain uses TRBV7-9 and TRBJ1-2; 8 bases line up with TRBD1. Germline assignment: CDR1 SEHNR and CDR2 FQNEAQ (reference sequence). There are 15 residues in the CDR3. Unmatched junction bases numbered 9, after V lost 5 bases and J lost 4 bases. The CDR3 DNA reads as TGTGCCAGCAGCCCAACAGGGGGGCGCGTCTATGGCTACACCTTC. This translates into CASSPTGGRVYGYTF.

This chain uses TRBV27 with TRBJ2-1, with TRBD2 matching 7 bases. J was trimmed by 0 bases and V by 2 bases; bases with no gene match: 7. The CDR3 spans 17 residues. The germline V gene encodes CDR1 MNHEY and CDR2 SMNVEV (reference sequence). The DNA for the CDR3 is TGTGCCAGCAGTTTAATGGTGGGAGGGAACTCCTACAATGAGCAGTTCTTC. Encoded protein: CASSLMVGGNSYNEQFF.

The chain is built from TRBV5-4 and TRBJ2-5; 7 nucleotides line up with TRBD2. Germline V gene sequence: CDR1 SGHNT, CDR2 YYREEE (reference sequence). The CDR3 is 13 amino acids. The trim removed 1 base at V and 5 bases at J, leaving 2 bases unmatched. The CDR3, as DNA: TGTGCCAGCAGCTTGAAGGGAGGGGAGACCCAGTACTTC. It is translated as CASSLKGGETQYF.

The chain links TRBV2 to TRBJ1-5; 7 bases are shared with TRBD1. Trimming took 11 bases from V and 5 from J; bases not matched to a gene: 9. Germline V lookup: CDR1 SNHLY, CDR2 FYNNEI. This CDR3 has 13 residues. The DNA for the CDR3 is TGTGCCGGCCGCCGACAGGGTGATCAGCCCCAGCATTTT. Translating it yields CAGRRQGDQPQHF.

This clone was observed a handful of times. This chain connects TRBV5-1 to TRBJ2-7; 12 positions agree with TRBD2. The V gene's germline CDR1 is SGHRS and CDR2 YFSETQ. The CDR3 loop spans 14 amino acids. Germline trimming cut 0 bases from V and 7 bases from J; bases unmatched to any gene: 2. The CDR3 region has the DNA TGCGCCAGCAGCTTGGCTAGCGGGAGGGGGGAGCAGTACTTC. This encodes CASSLASGRGEQYF.

The chain couples TRBV2 to TRBJ2-2; tentatively, D is TRBD2 (7 bases). The CDR3 spans 13 residues. CDR1 and CDR2 from the germline V gene are SNHLY and FYNNEI. V was clipped by 7 bases and J by 6 bases, with 12 bases between them. CDR3 DNA: TGTGCCAGCAATCGCGGGGGCGCCGGGGAGCTGTTTTTT. Residues: CASNRGGAGELFF.

J is TRBJ1-4 and V is TRBV5-1; TRBD1 matches at 8 bases. Germline-derived CDR1 and CDR2 are SGHRS and YFSETQ. V was clipped by 4 bases and J by 0 bases; unmatched bases: 5. The CDR3 spans 16 residues. The CDR3 DNA sequence: TGCGCCAGCAGCCCAGGGGGCTTCGCAACTAATGAAAAACTGTTTTTT. Translated, it gives CASSPGGFATNEKLFF.

This clone came up a few times. The chain is built from TRBV5-1 and TRBJ1-2; tentatively, D is TRBD1 (5 bases). V dropped 3 bases and J dropped 5 bases, with 8 bases sitting between them. Germline V lookup: CDR1 SGHRS, CDR2 YFSETQ. This CDR3 has 12 residues. The CDR3, as DNA: TGCGCCAGCAGCTCGGAGGGGTATGGCTACACCTTC. Its translation is CASSSEGYGYTF.